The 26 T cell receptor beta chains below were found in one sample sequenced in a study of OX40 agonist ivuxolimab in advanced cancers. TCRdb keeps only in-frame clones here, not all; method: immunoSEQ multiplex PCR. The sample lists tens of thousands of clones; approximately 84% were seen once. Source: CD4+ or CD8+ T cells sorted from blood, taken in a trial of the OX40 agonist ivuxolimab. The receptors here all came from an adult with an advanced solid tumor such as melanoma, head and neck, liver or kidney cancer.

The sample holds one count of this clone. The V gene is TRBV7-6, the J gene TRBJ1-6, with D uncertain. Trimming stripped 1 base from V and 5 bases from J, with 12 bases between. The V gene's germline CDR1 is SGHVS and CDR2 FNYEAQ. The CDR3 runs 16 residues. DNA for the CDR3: TGTGCCAGCAGCTTAGAAGGGTTTGACCATAATTCACCCCTCCACTTT. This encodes CASSLEGFDHNSPLHF.

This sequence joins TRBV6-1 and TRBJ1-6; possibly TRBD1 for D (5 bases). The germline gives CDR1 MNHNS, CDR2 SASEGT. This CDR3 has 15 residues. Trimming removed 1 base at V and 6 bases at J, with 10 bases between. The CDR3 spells CASSEVWDPNSPLHF. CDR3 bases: TGTGCCAGCAGTGAAGTCTGGGACCCTAATTCACCCCTCCACTTT.

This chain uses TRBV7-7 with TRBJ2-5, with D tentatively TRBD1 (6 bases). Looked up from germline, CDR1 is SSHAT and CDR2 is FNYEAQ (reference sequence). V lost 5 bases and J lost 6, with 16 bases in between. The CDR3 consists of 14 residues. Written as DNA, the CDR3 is TGTGCCAGCAGCGCAACAGGGTCGGGTCAGACCCAGTACTTC. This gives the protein CASSATGSGQTQYF.

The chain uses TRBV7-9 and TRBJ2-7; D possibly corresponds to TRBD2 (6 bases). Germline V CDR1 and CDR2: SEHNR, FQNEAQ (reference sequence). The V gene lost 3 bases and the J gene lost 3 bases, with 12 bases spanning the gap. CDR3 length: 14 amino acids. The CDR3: CASSLAGLSYEQYF. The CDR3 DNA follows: TGTGCCAGCAGCTTGGCGGGACTCAGCTACGAGCAGTACTTC. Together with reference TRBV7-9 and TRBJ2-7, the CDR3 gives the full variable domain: DTGVSQNPRHKITKRGQNVTFRCDPISEHNRLYWYRQTLGQGPEFLTYFQNEAQLEKSRLLSDRFSAERPKGSFSTLEIQRTEQGDSAMYLCASSLAGLSYEQYFGPGTRLTVT.

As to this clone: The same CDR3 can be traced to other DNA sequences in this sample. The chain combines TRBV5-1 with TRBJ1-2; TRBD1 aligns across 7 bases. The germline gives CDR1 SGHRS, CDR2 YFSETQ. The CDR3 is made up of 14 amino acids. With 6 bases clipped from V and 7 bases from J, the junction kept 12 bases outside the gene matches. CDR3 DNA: TGCGCCAGCAACCGGGACAGTGGGACGGGTGGCTACACCTTC. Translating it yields CASNRDSGTGGYTF.

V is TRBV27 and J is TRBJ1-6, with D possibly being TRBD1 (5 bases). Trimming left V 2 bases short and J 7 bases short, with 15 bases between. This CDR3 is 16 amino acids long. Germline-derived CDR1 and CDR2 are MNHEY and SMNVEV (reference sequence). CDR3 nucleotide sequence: TGTGCCAGCAGTTTAATGTTAGGGGACGTAAATTCACCCCTCCACTTT. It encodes CASSLMLGDVNSPLHF.

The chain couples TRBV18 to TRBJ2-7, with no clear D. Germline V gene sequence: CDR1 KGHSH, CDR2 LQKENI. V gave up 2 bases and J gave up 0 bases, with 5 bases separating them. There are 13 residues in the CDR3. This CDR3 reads CASSPSNSYEQYF. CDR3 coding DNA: TGTGCCAGCTCACCATCCAACTCCTACGAGCAGTACTTC.

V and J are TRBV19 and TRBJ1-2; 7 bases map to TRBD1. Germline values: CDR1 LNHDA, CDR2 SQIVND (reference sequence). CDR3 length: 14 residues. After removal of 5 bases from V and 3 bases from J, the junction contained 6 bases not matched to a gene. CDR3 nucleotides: TGTGCCAGTAGTGTAAGGGGGCGCGACTATGGCTACACCTTC. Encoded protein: CASSVRGRDYGYTF.

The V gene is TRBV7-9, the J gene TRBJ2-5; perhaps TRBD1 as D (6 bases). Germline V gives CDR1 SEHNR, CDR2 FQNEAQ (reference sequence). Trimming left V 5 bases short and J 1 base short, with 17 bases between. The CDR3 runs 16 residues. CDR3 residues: CASSQRAGAFQETQYF. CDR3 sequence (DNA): TGTGCCAGCAGCCAAAGGGCAGGGGCCTTCCAAGAGACCCAGTACTTC.

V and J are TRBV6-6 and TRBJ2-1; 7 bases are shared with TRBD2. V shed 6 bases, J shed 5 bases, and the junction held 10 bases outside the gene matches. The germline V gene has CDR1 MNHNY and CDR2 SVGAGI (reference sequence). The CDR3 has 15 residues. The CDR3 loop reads CASRHNGGYNNEQFF. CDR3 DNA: TGTGCCAGCAGACACAACGGGGGGTATAACAATGAGCAGTTCTTC.

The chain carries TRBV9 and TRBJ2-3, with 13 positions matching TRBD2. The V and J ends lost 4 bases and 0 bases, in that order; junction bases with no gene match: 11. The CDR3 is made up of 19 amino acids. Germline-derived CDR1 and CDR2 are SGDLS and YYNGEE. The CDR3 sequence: CASSSRLAGGGGSTDTQYF. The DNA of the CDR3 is TGTGCCAGCAGCTCCCGACTAGCGGGGGGTGGCGGCAGCACAGATACGCAGTATTTT.

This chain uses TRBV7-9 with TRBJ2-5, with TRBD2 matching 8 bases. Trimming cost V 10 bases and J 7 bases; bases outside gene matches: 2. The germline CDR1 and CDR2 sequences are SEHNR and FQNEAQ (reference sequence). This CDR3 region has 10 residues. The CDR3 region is CAKRGGTQYF. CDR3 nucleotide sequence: TGTGCCAAACGGGGGGGGACCCAGTACTTC.

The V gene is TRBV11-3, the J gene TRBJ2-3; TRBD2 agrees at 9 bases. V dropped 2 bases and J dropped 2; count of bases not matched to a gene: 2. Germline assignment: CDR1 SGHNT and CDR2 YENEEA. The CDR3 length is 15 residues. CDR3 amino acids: CASSLSGGNTDTQYF. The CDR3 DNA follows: TGTGCCAGCAGCTTAAGCGGGGGGAACACAGATACGCAGTATTTT.

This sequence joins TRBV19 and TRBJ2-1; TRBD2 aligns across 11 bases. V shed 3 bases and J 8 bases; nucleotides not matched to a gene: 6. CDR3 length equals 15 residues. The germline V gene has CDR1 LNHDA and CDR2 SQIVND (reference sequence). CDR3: CASSIFGTSGDEQFF. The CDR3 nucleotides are TGTGCCAGTAGTATTTTCGGGACTAGCGGAGATGAGCAGTTCTTC.

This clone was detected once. In nucleotides, the CDR3 is TGCGCCAGCAGCCAAGCCACGACTATGCCTACGCAGTATTTT. It codes for CASSQATTMPTQYF. This sequence joins TRBV4-3 and TRBJ2-3; D is perhaps TRBD2 (5 bases). The CDR3 has 14 amino acids. V lost 1 base and J 8 bases, leaving 13 bases between the germline ends. Germline CDR1 reads LGHNA; CDR2 reads YSLEER.

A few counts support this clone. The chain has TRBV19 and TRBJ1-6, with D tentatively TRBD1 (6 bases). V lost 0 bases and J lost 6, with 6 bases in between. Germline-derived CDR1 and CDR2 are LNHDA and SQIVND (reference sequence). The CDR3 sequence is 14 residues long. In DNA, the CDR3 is TGTGCCAGTAGTATAGACAGGGGTAATTCACCCCTCCACTTT. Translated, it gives CASSIDRGNSPLHF. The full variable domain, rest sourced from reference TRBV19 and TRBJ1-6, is DGGITQSPKYLFRKEGQNVTLSCEQNLNHDAMYWYRQDPGQGLRLIYYSQIVNDFQKGDIAEGYSVSREKKESFPLTVTSAQKNPTAFYLCASSIDRGNSPLHFGNGTRLTVT.

The DNA for the CDR3 is TGTGCCAGCAGTGAAGGGACTAGAGTTTCCGCAGATACGCAGTATTTT. Translation gives CASSEGTRVSADTQYF. This chain links TRBV2 with TRBJ2-3; 7 bases map to TRBD2. The germline CDR1 and CDR2 sequences are SNHLY and FYNNEI. This CDR3 has 16 amino acids. The ends lost 1 base at V and 4 bases at J; junction bases unmatched: 8.

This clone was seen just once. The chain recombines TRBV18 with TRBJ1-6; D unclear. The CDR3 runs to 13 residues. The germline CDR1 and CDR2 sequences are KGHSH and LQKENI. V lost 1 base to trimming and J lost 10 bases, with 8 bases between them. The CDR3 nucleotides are TGTGCCAGCTCACCACGGGAGGGATCACCCCTCCACTTT. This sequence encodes CASSPREGSPLHF. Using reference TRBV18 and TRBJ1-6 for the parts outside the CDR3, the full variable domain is NAGVMQNPRHLVRRRGQEARLRCSPMKGHSHVYWYRQLPEEGLKFMVYLQKENIIDESGMPKERFSAEFPKEGPSILRIQQVVRGDSAAYFCASSPREGSPLHFGNGTRLTVT.

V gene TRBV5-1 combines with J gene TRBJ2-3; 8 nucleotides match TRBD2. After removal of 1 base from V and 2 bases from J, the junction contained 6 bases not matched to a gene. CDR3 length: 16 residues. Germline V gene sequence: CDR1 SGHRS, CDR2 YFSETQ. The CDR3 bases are TGCGCCAGCAGCTTGATCCCGGGAGGGGACACAGATACGCAGTATTTT. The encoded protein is CASSLIPGGDTDTQYF.

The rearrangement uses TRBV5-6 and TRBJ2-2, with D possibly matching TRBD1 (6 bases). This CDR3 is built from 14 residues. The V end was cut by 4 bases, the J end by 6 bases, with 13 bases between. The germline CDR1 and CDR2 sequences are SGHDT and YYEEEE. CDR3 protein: CASSQGHWAGELFF. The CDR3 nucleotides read TGTGCCAGCAGCCAGGGGCATTGGGCCGGGGAGCTGTTTTTT.

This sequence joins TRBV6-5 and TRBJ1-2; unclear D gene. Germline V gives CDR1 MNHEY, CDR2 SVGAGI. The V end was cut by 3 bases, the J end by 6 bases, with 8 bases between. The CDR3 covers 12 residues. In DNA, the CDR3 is TGTGCCAGCAGTTATACGATTGATGGCTACACCTTC. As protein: CASSYTIDGYTF.

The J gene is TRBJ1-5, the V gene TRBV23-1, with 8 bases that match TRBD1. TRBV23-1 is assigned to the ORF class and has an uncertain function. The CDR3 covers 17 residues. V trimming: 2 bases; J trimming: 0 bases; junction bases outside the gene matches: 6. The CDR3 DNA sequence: TGCGCCAGCAGTCAACCGGACAGGGATTATAGCAATCAGCCCCAGCATTTT. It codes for CASSQPDRDYSNQPQHF.

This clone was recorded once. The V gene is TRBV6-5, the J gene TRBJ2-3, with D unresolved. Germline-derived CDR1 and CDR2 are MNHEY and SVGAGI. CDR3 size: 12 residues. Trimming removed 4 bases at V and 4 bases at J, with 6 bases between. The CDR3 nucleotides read TGTGCCAGCAGTTCCTATGCAGATACGCAGTATTTT. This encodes CASSSYADTQYF.

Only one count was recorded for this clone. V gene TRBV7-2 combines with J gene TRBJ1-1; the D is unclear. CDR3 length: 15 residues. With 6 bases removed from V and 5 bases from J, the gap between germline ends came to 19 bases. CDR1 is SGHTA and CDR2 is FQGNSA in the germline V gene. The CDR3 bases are TGTGCCAGCAGTAGGACCCCACAAGGGTGGACTGAAGCTTTCTTT. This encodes CASSRTPQGWTEAFF.

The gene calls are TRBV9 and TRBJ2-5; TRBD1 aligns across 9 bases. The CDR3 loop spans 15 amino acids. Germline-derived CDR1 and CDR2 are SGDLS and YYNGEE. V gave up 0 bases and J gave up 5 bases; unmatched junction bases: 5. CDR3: CASSVGTGVAETQYF. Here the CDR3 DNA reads TGTGCCAGCAGCGTAGGGACAGGGGTGGCGGAGACCCAGTACTTC.

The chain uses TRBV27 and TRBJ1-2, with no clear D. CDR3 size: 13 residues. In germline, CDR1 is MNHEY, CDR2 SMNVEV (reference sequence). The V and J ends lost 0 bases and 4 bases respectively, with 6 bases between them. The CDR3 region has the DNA TGTGCCAGCAGTTTATCCGCCACCTATGGCTACACCTTC. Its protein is CASSLSATYGYTF.